The T cell receptor beta chain described here comes from a study of T cells expressing NK-cell markers. Study at large: Sequencing covered eight donors, seven HCMV-seropositive and one seronegative.

Study conclusions and caveats: Dominant NKG2C+ clonotype frequencies of about 1.0-8% of CD8+ T cells were measured in over 5 donors. Expanded NKG2C+ T cell clones had unclear HCMV specificity.

Germline V lookup: CDR1 MNHEY, CDR2 SMNVEV (reference sequence). The length of the CDR3 is 14 residues. TCRdb re-called the 5' RACE reads; every CDR3 protein appears as one record, without DNA. This table holds roughly 450,000 distinct CDR3 sequences. As for this clonotype: Its target is unknown.

The sample taken for sequencing was blood T cells: a sorted CD56 or NKG2C T cell subset, CD4+ or CD8+ T cells, or bulk PBMC T cells (not recorded which). This chain joins TRBV27 and TRBJ2-3; no DNA is available, so the TRBD1 call from TCRdb remains unchecked. The sequence was obtained from a woman between 50 and 59 years old in good health. The CDR3 protein is CASSSRGVADTQYF.